These 26 T cell receptor beta chains came from one sample sequenced in a study of blood T cells in healthy people across ages. It was with a sample-barcoded 5' primer and a J-beta primer mix that a second PCR of roughly 7 to 12 cycles was run. TCRdb ran MiXCR on the 5' RACE reads and lists one entry per CDR3 protein. Of over 700,000 distinct CDR3 sequences in the sample, more than 20% are singletons; the top ten hold 9.4%. The sample was also linked to a second study, of T cells of mothers and their children.

The material sequenced was blood. These TCRs come from a boy between 10 and 17 years old in good health.

The chain links TRBV7-9 to TRBJ2-3, with 7 bases matching TRBD2. This CDR3 comprises 15 residues. From germline, CDR1 is SEHNR and CDR2 FQNEAQ (reference sequence). With V trimmed by 10 bases and J by 0 bases, 10 bases remained unmatched. The CDR3 DNA sequence: TGTGCCATCCATCTAGCGGAGACCAGCACAGATACGCAGTATTTT. Its translation: CAIHLAETSTDTQYF.

This clonotype occurred a few times. The V call is TRBV2, the J call TRBJ2-7; D unresolved. The length of the CDR3 is 13 residues. The V gene lost 2 bases and the J gene lost 3 bases, with 8 bases spanning the gap. The germline V gene encodes CDR1 SNHLY and CDR2 FYNNEI. The CDR3, as DNA: TGTGCCAGCAGTGAAAGGATTATCTACGAGCAGTACTTC. Translated, it gives CASSERIIYEQYF.

The chain employs TRBV28 and TRBJ1-6; D gene unclear. The V gene lost 3 bases and the J gene lost 4 bases, with 10 bases spanning the gap. The CDR3 is 15 amino acids. Germline V gene lookup returns CDR1 MDHEN and CDR2 SYDVKM. This chain's CDR3 is CASSFREAYNSPLHF. The CDR3 region has the DNA TGTGCCAGCAGTTTTAGGGAGGCTTATAATTCACCCCTCCACTTT.

There are a few counts of this clonotype. V usage is TRBV6-5 and J usage is TRBJ2-1; possibly TRBD2 for D (6 bases). Germline values: CDR1 MNHEY, CDR2 SVGAGI. The V gene lost 2 bases and the J gene lost 0 bases, with 8 bases spanning the gap. The CDR3 totals 15 residues. For the CDR3, the DNA is TGTGCCAGCAGTTACGGGACTGGCTCCTACAATGAGCAGTTCTTC. It encodes CASSYGTGSYNEQFF.

This chain links TRBV20-1 with TRBJ2-7; 8 nucleotides agree with TRBD2. Per the germline V gene, CDR1 is DFQATT and CDR2 is SNEGSKA (reference sequence). The CDR3 sequence is 12 residues long. CDR3 loop: CRIAGLPYEQYF. Here the CDR3 DNA reads TGCAGAATAGCGGGGCTCCCCTACGAGCAGTACTTC.

The sample holds one count of this clonotype. The chain links TRBV7-2 to TRBJ2-3; TRBD2 agrees at 8 bases. CDR3 length: 17 amino acids. V gave up 4 bases and J gave up 0 bases; unmatched junction bases: 9. Germline V gene sequence: CDR1 SGHTA, CDR2 FQGNSA. CDR3 bases: TGTGCCAGCAGCTATAACCCCAGCGGGGGCAGCACAGATACGCAGTATTTT. Protein sequence: CASSYNPSGGSTDTQYF.

The gene calls are TRBV10-3 and TRBJ2-4, with 7 bases matching TRBD2. With 0 bases clipped from V and 0 bases from J, the junction kept 8 bases outside the gene matches. The CDR3 length is 18 residues. Germline CDR1 ENHRY, CDR2 SYGVKD. DNA for the CDR3: TGTGCCATCAGTGAGTCTTGGCTAGCGGACAAAGCCAAAAACATTCAGTACTTC. Amino acid sequence: CAISESWLADKAKNIQYF.

This clonotype was counted a few times. This chain links TRBV6-5 with TRBJ2-1; D is undetermined. CDR3 size: 14 residues. V dropped 0 bases and J dropped 5 bases, with 8 bases sitting between them. Germline assignment: CDR1 MNHEY and CDR2 SVGAGI. The CDR3 here is CASSYSHINNEQFF. Written as DNA, the CDR3 is TGTGCCAGCAGTTACTCCCACATAAACAATGAGCAGTTCTTC.

V and J are TRBV29-1 and TRBJ2-7, with unresolved D. The V end lost 0 bases, the J end lost 4 bases, and 7 bases lay between the germline ends. Germline V gene lookup returns CDR1 SQVTM and CDR2 ANQGSEA. The CDR3 is 12 amino acids. CDR3 amino acids: CSVEDRRYEQYF. In DNA form, the CDR3 reads TGCAGCGTTGAAGACCGGCGGTACGAGCAGTACTTC.

This clonotype has more than one count but fewer than ten. The junction and the germline gene differ at one end; a read error may be behind it. The chain carries TRBV20-1 and TRBJ2-1; a possible D gene is TRBD2 (6 bases). The CDR3 runs to 16 residues. Germline V gene sequence: CDR1 DFQATT, CDR2 SNEGSKA (reference sequence). In nucleotides, the CDR3 is TGCAGTGCTAGAGATGGAGGGAGGACGGGCTACAATGGGCAGTTCTTC. This translates into CSARDGGRTGYNGQFF.

This clonotype has just a few counts. The chain links TRBV3-1 to TRBJ2-5; D call uncertain. CDR3 size: 18 residues. Trimming shortened V by 2 bases and J by 10 bases, and 29 bases separated the two germline ends. Germline V gene data show CDR1 as LGHDT and CDR2 as YNNKEL (reference sequence). The CDR3 sequence is CASSQSLGPLRSPPVQYF. The CDR3 DNA follows: TGTGCCAGCAGCCAAAGCCTCGGTCCGCTACGCAGCCCTCCGGTCCAGTACTTC.

On this clonotype itself: A junction boundary mismatches the germline segment, possibly from a read error. The rearrangement uses TRBV9 and TRBJ2-5; 7 bases fit TRBD2. The DNA end is more similar to TRBJ2-1, so the J call may be wrong. This CDR3 contains 12 residues. The germline gives CDR1 SGDLS, CDR2 YYNGEE. CDR3 loop: CAGSGTSNEQFF. Here the CDR3 DNA reads TGTGCCGGCAGCGGGACCTCCAATGAGCAGTTCTTC.

This clonotype was seen a handful of times. This rearrangement joins TRBV2 to TRBJ2-7, with 10 bases lining up with TRBD2. CDR1 SNHLY and CDR2 FYNNEI come from the germline V gene. CDR3 length: 15 residues. After removal of 6 bases from V and 0 bases from J, the junction contained 5 bases not matched to a gene. The chain's CDR3 is CASRDPSGSSYEQYF. For the CDR3, the DNA is TGTGCCAGCAGAGACCCTAGCGGGAGCTCCTACGAGCAGTACTTC.

This clonotype was seen a handful of times. The chain has TRBV20-1 and TRBJ1-4; 7 nucleotides match TRBD1. Germline CDR1 and CDR2: DFQATT and SNEGSKA (reference sequence). The CDR3 length is 14 residues. The J segment lost 8 bases and the V segment lost 0 bases, leaving 6 bases of the junction unmatched. The CDR3 protein is CSARDRTGDEKLFF. Here the CDR3 DNA reads TGCAGTGCTAGAGACCGGACAGGAGACGAAAAACTGTTTTTT.

The genes are TRBV29-1 and TRBJ1-2, with TRBD1 as a possible D gene (5 bases). V was shortened by 4 bases and J by 4 bases, with 13 bases between the two germline ends. This CDR3 spans 13 amino acids. CDR1 and CDR2 from the germline V gene are SQVTM and ANQGSEA. Written as DNA, the CDR3 is TGCAGCGTTGTCGGTGGGGCCGTCTATGGCTACACCTTC. Its protein is CSVVGGAVYGYTF.

This clonotype was seen once. This chain joins TRBV5-1 and TRBJ2-2; TRBD2 agrees at 8 bases. This CDR3 contains 18 residues. The J segment lost 3 bases and the V segment lost 0 bases, leaving 10 bases of the junction unmatched. Germline CDR1 and CDR2: SGHRS and YFSETQ. The CDR3 sequence: CASSLASRREVDTGELFF. The CDR3, as DNA: TGCGCCAGCAGCTTGGCTTCTCGGCGGGAGGTGGACACCGGGGAGCTGTTTTTT.

This clonotype was seen a handful of times. This chain uses TRBV11-2 with TRBJ2-5, with 11 bases fitting TRBD2. This CDR3 has 16 amino acids. Losses at the gene ends were 4 bases for V and 2 bases for J; bases not matched to a gene: 6. Germline V gives CDR1 SGHAT, CDR2 FQNNGV. Here the CDR3 reads CASSSPTSGTQETQYF. The CDR3 nucleotides read TGTGCCAGCAGCTCACCGACTAGCGGGACACAAGAGACCCAGTACTTC.

The chain combines TRBV29-1 with TRBJ2-7, with D perhaps TRBD1 or TRBD2 (6 bases each). Trimming stripped 7 bases from V and 4 bases from J, with 14 bases between. Germline values: CDR1 SQVTM, CDR2 ANQGSEA. There are 12 residues in the CDR3. The CDR3 nucleotides are TGCAGCGCAAGGGGGGATAGGTACGAGCAGTACTTC. It codes for CSARGDRYEQYF.

This clonotype has just a few counts. This sequence joins TRBV6-2 or TRBV6-3 and TRBJ2-1; 7 bases are a match to TRBD2. V lost 7 bases and J lost 7; bases outside the gene matches: 7. The CDR3 length is 13 residues. The germline gives CDR1 MNHEY, CDR2 SVGEGT. Here the CDR3 reads CASTAISGNEQFF. The CDR3 coding sequence is TGTGCCAGCACCGCGATTAGCGGGAATGAGCAGTTCTTC.

The chain combines TRBV5-5 with TRBJ2-1; TRBD2 matches 12 bases. The CDR3 consists of 14 residues. Germline V gene sequence: CDR1 SGHKS, CDR2 YYEKEE (reference sequence). After removal of 4 bases from V and 12 bases from J, the junction contained 8 bases not matched to a gene. As DNA, the CDR3 is TGTGCCAGCAGCGGAGACCCGGGACTAGCGGGGCAGTTCTTC. It translates to CASSGDPGLAGQFF. The whole variable domain, remainder taken from reference TRBV5-5 and TRBJ2-1, is DAGVTQSPTHLIKTRGQQVTLRCSPISGHKSVSWYQQVLGQGPQFIFQYYEKEERGRGNFPDRFSARQFPNYSSELNVNALLLGDSALYLCASSGDPGLAGQFFGPGTRLTVL.

The chain combines TRBV28 with TRBJ2-1; no clear D. The CDR3 extends over 14 amino acids. CDR1 is MDHEN and CDR2 is SYDVKM in the germline V gene. V lost 3 bases and J 8 bases, leaving 14 bases between the germline ends. CDR3 region: CASSFAVGLDEQFF. The CDR3 DNA reads TGTGCCAGCAGTTTCGCTGTAGGGTTGGATGAGCAGTTCTTC.

In this sample, this clonotype turned up a few times. The gene calls are TRBV29-1 and TRBJ2-3; D not resolved. Germline V gene sequence: CDR1 SQVTM, CDR2 ANQGSEA. The CDR3 loop spans 11 amino acids. Between the trimmed V and J ends, which lost 1 base and 6 bases, there was a span of 5 bases. CDR3: CSVEVEDTQYF. CDR3 coding DNA: TGCAGCGTTGAAGTCGAGGATACGCAGTATTTT.

The chain employs TRBV11-2 and TRBJ1-2; possibly TRBD1 for D (5 bases). Germline values: CDR1 SGHAT, CDR2 FQNNGV. V lost 9 bases and J lost 3, with 23 bases in between. The CDR3 loop spans 16 amino acids. CDR3 nucleotides: TGTGCCAGTCCCGGGACCAAAAAGGGACTAGACTATGGCTACACCTTC. This encodes CASPGTKKGLDYGYTF.

The V and J genes are TRBV12-3 or TRBV12-4 and TRBJ1-1, with a possible D match to TRBD1 (6 bases). The CDR3 loop spans 13 amino acids. Deletions cut 6 bases from V and 4 bases from J, with 12 bases between. CDR3 amino acids: CASRPGGGTEAFF. CDR3 coding DNA: TGTGCCAGCAGGCCGGGGGGCGGCACTGAAGCTTTCTTT.

This chain uses TRBV20-1 with TRBJ2-5, with TRBD2 matching 10 bases. This CDR3 spans 16 amino acids. CDR1 and CDR2 from the germline V gene are DFQATT and SNEGSKA (reference sequence). J lost 5 bases, V lost 3 bases, and 12 bases had no gene match. CDR3 residues: CSARPPQGAGGETQYF. The CDR3, as DNA: TGCAGTGCTAGGCCCCCTCAGGGAGCGGGAGGGGAGACCCAGTACTTC.

Worth noting for this clonotype: This may be a read error, as it is one base from a much larger clone. This chain connects TRBV7-8 to TRBJ2-7; either TRBD1 or TRBD2 may supply D (6 bases each). Germline loops: CDR1 SGHVS, CDR2 FQNEAQ. The CDR3 spans 13 residues. The V end was cut by 3 bases, the J end by 2 bases, with 8 bases between. The CDR3 region is CASSLRDTYEQYF. CDR3 sequence (DNA): TGTGCCAGCAGCTTGCGGGACACCTACGAGCAGTACTTC.